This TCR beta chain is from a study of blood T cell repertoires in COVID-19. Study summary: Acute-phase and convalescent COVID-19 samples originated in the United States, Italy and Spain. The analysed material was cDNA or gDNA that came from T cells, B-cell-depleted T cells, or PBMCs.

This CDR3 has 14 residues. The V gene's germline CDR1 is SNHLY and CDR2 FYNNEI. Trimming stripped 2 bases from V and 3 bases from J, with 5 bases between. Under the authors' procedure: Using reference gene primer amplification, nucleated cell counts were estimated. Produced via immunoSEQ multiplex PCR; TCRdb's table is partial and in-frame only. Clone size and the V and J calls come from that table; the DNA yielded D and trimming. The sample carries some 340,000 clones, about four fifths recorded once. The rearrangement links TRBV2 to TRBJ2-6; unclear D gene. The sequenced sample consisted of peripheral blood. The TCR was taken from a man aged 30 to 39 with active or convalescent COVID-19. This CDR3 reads CASSELVGANVLTF. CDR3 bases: TGTGCCAGCAGTGAATTAGTTGGGGCCAACGTCCTGACTTTC.